This T cell receptor (beta chain) was sequenced in a study of identifying expanded T cells in peripheral blood. Overall study findings and caveats: Differentially abundant clones: about 1.1 between replicates, approximately 15 at around 2 weeks, roughly 18 at four. Roughly two-week clone count variance significantly increased as total template count grew.

About this clone itself: Its cognate antigen is unknown.

Sequenced by immunoSEQ multiplex PCR; TCRdb stores in-frame clones only, minus some. This sample has 95,000 to 100,000 clones, with around 88% found just once. The CDR3 is 19 residues long. Germline V gene sequence: CDR1 SGHDN, CDR2 FVKESK. After removal of 3 bases from V and 6 bases from J, the junction contained 21 bases not matched to a gene. During the collection period, no donor immune events like infections were recorded. The chain recombines TRBV14 with TRBJ2-7; 9 nucleotides line up with TRBD1. Source material: blood. This TCR was recovered from a person aged 18 to 75 in good health. For the CDR3, the DNA is TGTGCCAGCAGCCAGACCCATACTTCAGTCGGACAGGGGAAACCCGAGCAGTACTTC. Its protein product is CASSQTHTSVGQGKPEQYF.